This T cell receptor (beta chain) was identified in a study of blood T cells in healthy people across ages. The use of a sample-barcoded 5' primer and a J-beta primer mix characterized a second PCR of 7 to 11 cycles. TCRdb re-analysed the 5' RACE reads in MiXCR, keeping a single row per CDR3 protein. The sample holds 1.5 million to 2 million distinct CDR3 sequences, about 35% seen once. This clonotype was counted at least ten times. Between the trimmed V and J ends, which lost 3 bases and 11 bases, there was a span of 13 bases. The CDR3 runs 11 residues. Germline CDR1 SQVTM, CDR2 ANQGSEA. Material for sequencing was blood. This chain uses TRBV29-1 with TRBJ1-1; D gene unclear. This sequence was found in a woman between 25 and 40 years old in good health. The CDR3 here is CSVDREVGAFF. The CDR3 DNA reads TGCAGCGTTGATCGGGAAGTGGGCGCTTTCTTT. Complete variable domain (other parts from reference TRBV29-1 and TRBJ1-1): SAVISQKPSRDICQRGTSLTIQCQVDSQVTMMFWYRQQPGQSLTLIATANQGSEATYESGFVIDKFPISRPNLTFSTLTVSNMSPEDSSIYLCSVDREVGAFFGQGTRLTVV.